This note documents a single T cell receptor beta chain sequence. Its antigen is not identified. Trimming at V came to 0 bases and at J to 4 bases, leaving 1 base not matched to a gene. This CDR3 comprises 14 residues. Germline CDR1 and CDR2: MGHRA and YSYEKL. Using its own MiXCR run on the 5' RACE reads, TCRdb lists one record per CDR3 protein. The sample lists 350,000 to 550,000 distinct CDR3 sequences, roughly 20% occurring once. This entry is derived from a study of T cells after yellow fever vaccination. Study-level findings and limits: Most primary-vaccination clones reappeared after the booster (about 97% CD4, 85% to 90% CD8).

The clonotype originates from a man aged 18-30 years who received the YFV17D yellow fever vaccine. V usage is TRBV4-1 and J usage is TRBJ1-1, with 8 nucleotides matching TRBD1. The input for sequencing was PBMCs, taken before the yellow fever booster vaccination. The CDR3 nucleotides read TGCGCCAGCAGCCAAGAAGACAGGGGCACTGAAGCTTTCTTT. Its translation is CASSQEDRGTEAFF.